This is a list of T cell receptor beta chains from one sample in a study of T cells in Graves' hyperthyroidism and ophthalmopathy. TCRdb ran MiXCR on the multiplex PCR reads and lists one entry per CDR3 protein. This table has approximately 380,000 distinct CDR3 sequences, 15% to 20% appearing once. The specimen was blood. Receptor source: a woman aged 18-29 years with Graves' hyperthyroidism. Each CDR3 is given with its conserved first and last residue. The D gene is left open where the match is weak. Not all rows give a size; the values are once, few, many and, for expanded clones, a class.

many,TRBV6-1,TRBJ1-1,-,TGTGCCAGCAGTACCGGGACGGAGAACACTGAAGCTTTCTTT,CASSTGTENTEAFF
many,TRBV28,TRBJ1-3,-,TGTGCCAGCAGTTTATGGGGAGACTCTGGAAACACCATATATTTT,CASSLWGDSGNTIYF
many,TRBV5-1,TRBJ2-7,TRBD1,TGCGCCAGCAGCCTGGACAGGAAATACTACGAGCAGTACTTC,CASSLDRKYYEQYF
many,TRBV6-5,TRBJ1-2,-,TGTGCCAGCAGTTCTCAGAGGGCCTATGGCTACACCTTC,CASSSQRAYGYTF
many,TRBV6-5,TRBJ2-7,TRBD2,TGTGCCAGCAGTTACAGCGGGGGCCTCTACGAGCAGTACTTC,CASSYSGGLYEQYF
many,TRBV30,TRBJ1-1,-,TGTGCCTGGGAAGGACAGATGAACACTGAAGCTTTCTTT,CAWEGQMNTEAFF
many,TRBV2,TRBJ2-5,TRBD1,TGTGCCAGCCTCACTACAGGGGGCGCGGAGACCCAGTACTTC,CASLTTGGAETQYF
many,TRBV20-1,TRBJ1-5,TRBD1,TGCAGTGCTACTACCGGGACAGACAATCAGCCCCAGCATTTT,CSATTGTDNQPQHF
few,TRBV18,TRBJ1-1,-,TGTGCCAGCTCACCGACAGCCTACACTGAAGCTTTCTTT,CASSPTAYTEAFF
-,TRBV19,TRBJ1-5,-,TGTGCCAGTAGTAGCCCAGGGGCTTATAGCAATCAGCCCCAGCATTTT,CASSSPGAYSNQPQHF
many,TRBV28,TRBJ1-1,-,TGTGCCAGCAGTTTCAGGACAGCCGACACTGAAGCTTTCTTT,CASSFRTADTEAFF
many,TRBV7-2,TRBJ2-5,TRBD1,TGTGCCAGCAGCGGGACAGCACAAGAGGCCCAGTACTTC,CASSGTAQEAQYF
many,TRBV28,TRBJ2-5,TRBD2,TGTGCCAGCAGTTTCCCCGGGACTAGCACAGAGACCCAGTACTTC,CASSFPGTSTETQYF
-,TRBV12-3/TRBV12-4,TRBJ1-1,-,TGTGCCAGCAGTCCCTCGGGTTATCGCTACACTGAAGCTTGCTTT,CASSPSGYRYTEACF
-,TRBV11-2,TRBJ2-7,-,TGTGCCAGCAGCTTTGAGGAGCAGTACTTC,CASSFEEQYF
many,TRBV15,TRBJ1-2,-,TGTGCCACCAGCAGAGATAAGTTGACAGGAGCTAACTATGGCTACACCTTC,CATSRDKLTGANYGYTF
many,TRBV5-1,TRBJ2-5,TRBD2,TGCGCCAGCAGGACCGGACTAGGGGAAGAGACCCAGTACTTC,CASRTGLGEETQYF
-,TRBV4-1,TRBJ1-2,-,TGCGCCAGCAGCCAAGGACAAACAGTTCTGGATGGCTACACCTTC,CASSQGQTVLDGYTF
many,TRBV27,TRBJ2-6,-,TGTGCCAGCAGTCCGTCCCGGGACATAATCTCTGGGGCCAACGTCCTGACTTTC,CASSPSRDIISGANVLTF
many,TRBV6-5,TRBJ2-2,-,TGTGCCAGCAGTTACTCGAATACCGGGGAGCTGTTTTTT,CASSYSNTGELFF
many,TRBV6-5,TRBJ1-2,-,TGTGCCAGCAGTTCCTCAGGACTCTATGGCTACACCTTC,CASSSSGLYGYTF
once,TRBV7-9,TRBJ1-2,-,TGTGCCAGCAGCCCCGCCCCGACAACGTATGGCTACACCTTC,CASSPAPTTYGYTF
-,TRBV11-2,TRBJ2-3,-,TGTGCCAGCGGCCAGAGGGAAGGGATCACAGATACGCAGTATTTT,CASGQREGITDTQYF